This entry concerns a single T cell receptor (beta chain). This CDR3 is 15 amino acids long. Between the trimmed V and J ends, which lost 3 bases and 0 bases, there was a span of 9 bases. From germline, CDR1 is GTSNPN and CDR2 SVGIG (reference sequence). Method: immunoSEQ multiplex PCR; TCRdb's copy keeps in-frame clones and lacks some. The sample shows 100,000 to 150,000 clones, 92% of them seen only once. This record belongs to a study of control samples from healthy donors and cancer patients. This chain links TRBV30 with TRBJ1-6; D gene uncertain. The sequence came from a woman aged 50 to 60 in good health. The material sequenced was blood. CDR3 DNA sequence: TGTGCCTGGAGCGGACTGAACTCCTATAATTCACCCCTCCACTTT. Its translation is CAWSGLNSYNSPLHF.